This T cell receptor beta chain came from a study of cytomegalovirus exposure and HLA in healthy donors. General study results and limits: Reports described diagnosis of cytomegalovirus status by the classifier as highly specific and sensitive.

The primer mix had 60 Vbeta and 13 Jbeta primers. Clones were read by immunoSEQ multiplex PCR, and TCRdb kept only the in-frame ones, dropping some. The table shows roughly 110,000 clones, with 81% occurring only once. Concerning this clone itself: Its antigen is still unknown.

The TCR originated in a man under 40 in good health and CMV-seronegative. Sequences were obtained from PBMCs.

CDR3 loop: CSVESRVYFGELFF. In DNA form, the CDR3 reads TGCAGCGTTGAGAGCCGGGTTTATTTCGGGGAGCTGTTTTTT. The chain links TRBV29-1 to TRBJ2-2; D is unclear. V lost 3 bases and J lost 7, with 15 bases in between. Germline V gene lookup returns CDR1 SQVTM and CDR2 ANQGSEA. CDR3 length: 14 residues.